This TCR beta chain appears in the sequencing data of a study of blood T cell repertoires in COVID-19. Germline CDR1 and CDR2: SGHRS and YFSETQ. The CDR3 consists of 17 residues. V dropped 0 bases and J dropped 3 bases, with 15 bases sitting between them. Produced via immunoSEQ multiplex PCR; TCRdb's table is partial and in-frame only. Of 160,000 or so clones in the sample, roughly 78% were seen once. The sequence came from a woman aged 60-75 years with COVID-19, enrolled during active disease. This chain links TRBV5-1 with TRBJ2-2, with D unclear. The sequencing input was peripheral blood. The chain's CDR3 is CASSLDGVGSDTGELFF. The CDR3 DNA sequence: TGCGCCAGCAGCTTGGATGGAGTAGGATCAGACACCGGGGAGCTGTTTTTT.